This T cell receptor (beta chain) was sequenced during a study of T cell changes during pregnancy in multiple sclerosis (dated by TCRdb to about 2019). Some background on the complete study: The study examined how the T cell repertoire changed over the course of pregnancy in women with multiple sclerosis.

Details on this clone: Its antigen target is currently unknown. No much larger clone is present one base from it, and per-base qualities are unavailable.

CDR1 and CDR2 are read off the germline V gene as SGHTA and FQGNSA. Trimming at the junction amounts to 3 bases on V and 8 bases on J, and the germline ends lie 10 bases apart. The CDR3 runs 12 residues from the cysteine to the phenylalanine. Solely the CDR3 DNA is kept, with 36 bases framed from the first base. The method behind the library was the immunoSEQ multiplex PCR assay. The immuneACCESS repertoire file appears here via TCRdb, limited to in-frame rearrangements. These files lack a portion of the clones; in checked studies, under half of the deficit traces to unresolved V genes, and the cause of the others is not known. This sample gives under 75,000 clones in total; about 90% of them show up just once. Jointly, the top ten make up about 3% of the sample.

The rearrangement joined TRBV7-2 to TRBJ1-1; the D gene is unclear. This sample comprised peripheral blood, obtained in the third trimester of pregnancy. The TCR was taken from a female donor in good health, enrolled as a control in a pregnancy study. The CDR3 sequence is CASSFQVTEAFF. In nucleotide form, the sequence is TGTGCCAGCAGCTTTCAGGTGACGGAAGCTTTCTTT.